This TCR beta chain was captured by sequencing in a study of control samples from healthy donors and cancer patients. Data came from immunoSEQ multiplex PCR; TCRdb stores just in-frame clones and leaves some out. The sample shows tens of thousands of clones, 92% of them seen only once. The receptor was derived from a woman in her 50s in good health. The sequenced material came from blood.

CDR3 coding DNA: TGTGCCAGCAGCTTATTTAACGGGGGGGCCGAAAATACGCAGTATTTT. Translation gives CASSLFNGGAENTQYF. The V and J genes are TRBV7-3 and TRBJ2-3, with 8 bases that match TRBD2. Germline trimming cut 2 bases from V and 7 bases from J; bases unmatched to any gene: 11. The CDR3 has 16 amino acids. Germline assignment: CDR1 SGHTA and CDR2 FQGTGA. Supplemented by reference TRBV7-3 and TRBJ2-3, the full variable domain reads GAGVSQTPSNKVTEKGKYVELRCDPISGHTALYWYRQSLGQGPEFLIYFQGTGAADDSGLPNDRFFAVRPEGSVSTLKIQRTERGDSAVYLCASSLFNGGAENTQYFGPGTRLTVL.